The next 6 T cell receptor beta chains were all read from a single sample in a study of T cell changes during pregnancy in multiple sclerosis. Profiled with immunoSEQ multiplex PCR; TCRdb holds only in-frame clones, not every one. The data contain fewer than 65,000 clones, about 93% of them singletons. The sample in question was CD4+ T cells from peripheral blood mononuclear cells, obtained after pregnancy. These receptors originate from a female donor with multiple sclerosis, enrolled in a pregnancy study.

V is TRBV4-1 and J is TRBJ1-1; TRBD1 matches at 11 bases. Germline-derived CDR1 and CDR2 are MGHRA and YSYEKL. The ends lost 4 bases at V and 4 bases at J; junction bases unmatched: 5. The CDR3 loop spans 15 amino acids. This CDR3 reads CASSLRTGGRTEAFF. The CDR3 nucleotides read TGCGCCAGCAGCCTCCGGACAGGGGGCCGCACTGAAGCTTTCTTT.

The rearrangement uses TRBV7-9 and TRBJ2-7, with 14 positions matching TRBD2. CDR3 length: 18 amino acids. J lost 0 bases, V lost 5 bases, and 9 bases had no gene match. The V gene's germline CDR1 is SEHNR and CDR2 FQNEAQ (reference sequence). The CDR3 region has the DNA TGTGCCAGCAGCGCTGGACTAGCGGGAGGTATTATCTCCTACGAGCAGTACTTC. This sequence encodes CASSAGLAGGIISYEQYF.

A remark on this clone: At the DNA level, this CDR3 is encoded by other sequences in the same sample as well. The chain joins TRBV5-1 to TRBJ2-1; TRBD1 aligns across 12 bases. CDR1 is SGHRS, CDR2 YFSETQ, per germline. This CDR3 spans 15 amino acids. V trimming: 0 bases; J trimming: 10 bases; junction bases outside the gene matches: 5. CDR3 amino acids: CASSLEGTGGNEQFF. CDR3 DNA sequence: TGCGCCAGCAGCTTGGAAGGGACAGGGGGCAACGAGCAGTTCTTC.

The chain recombines TRBV18 with TRBJ1-1, with 7 bases lining up with TRBD1. Germline V gene lookup returns CDR1 KGHSH and CDR2 LQKENI. Unmatched junction bases numbered 4, after V lost 4 bases and J lost 5 bases. CDR3 length: 13 residues. The CDR3 sequence is CASSRQGSTEAFF. CDR3 sequence (DNA): TGTGCCAGCTCACGACAGGGTTCAACTGAAGCTTTCTTT. The whole variable domain, remainder taken from reference TRBV18 and TRBJ1-1, is NAGVMQNPRHLVRRRGQEARLRCSPMKGHSHVYWYRQLPEEGLKFMVYLQKENIIDESGMPKERFSAEFPKEGPSILRIQQVVRGDSAAYFCASSRQGSTEAFFGQGTRLTVV.

V usage is TRBV6-1 and J usage is TRBJ2-7, with a possible D match to TRBD2 (6 bases). CDR1 and CDR2 (germline): MNHNS, SASEGT. V lost 4 bases and J 4 bases, leaving 11 bases between the germline ends. CDR3 length: 13 amino acids. This chain's CDR3 is CASSGEGLYEQYF. In DNA, the CDR3 is TGTGCCAGCAGTGGAGAGGGACTTTACGAGCAGTACTTC.

The chain employs TRBV4-1 and TRBJ2-1; D gene uncertain. There are 16 residues in the CDR3. Germline CDR1 MGHRA, CDR2 YSYEKL. V was pared by 0 bases and J by 4 bases, with 13 bases between. The CDR3 protein is CASSQESGQIYNEQFF. As DNA, the CDR3 is TGCGCCAGCAGCCAAGAAAGTGGGCAAATTTACAATGAGCAGTTCTTC.